These T cell receptor beta chains were read from a single sample in a study of blood T cells in healthy people across ages. TCRdb fed the 5' RACE reads into MiXCR, producing one record per CDR3 protein. The data contain about 640,000 distinct CDR3 sequences, roughly 58% of them singletons. The sequenced sample was blood. Receptor source: a man aged 60-69 years in good health. Both conserved end residues are part of each CDR3. Fields, in order: V gene, J gene, clone size, D gene, CDR3 DNA, CDR3 protein. A D gene is named only where the DNA matches it firmly. Only part of the rows carry a size: once, few, many, or a class if the clone is expanded.

v_gene: TRBV3-1; j_gene: TRBJ2-1; abundance: .; d_gene: TRBD2; CDR3nt: TGTGCCAGCACGCGCGGGGGGGCCCTCAATGAGCAGTTCTTC; CDR3aa: CASTRGGALNEQFF
v_gene: TRBV7-2; j_gene: TRBJ2-1; abundance: .; d_gene: .; CDR3nt: TGTGCCAGCAGCCCGCCACTAGTCCCCAATGAGCAGTTCTTC; CDR3aa: CASSPPLVPNEQFF
v_gene: TRBV20-1; j_gene: TRBJ2-5; abundance: many; d_gene: TRBD2; CDR3nt: TGCAGTGCCACCTCGCCCGGAGCGGGGTACCAAGAGACCCAGTACTTC; CDR3aa: CSATSPGAGYQETQYF
v_gene: TRBV5-1; j_gene: TRBJ2-5; abundance: .; d_gene: TRBD1; CDR3nt: TGCGCCAGCAGCTTGGGGACAGGGCCGCGGGAGACCCAGTACTTC; CDR3aa: CASSLGTGPRETQYF
v_gene: TRBV25-1; j_gene: TRBJ1-2; abundance: .; d_gene: .; CDR3nt: TGTGCCAGTGCGGAGCCCATCTATGGCTACACCTTC; CDR3aa: CASAEPIYGYTF
v_gene: TRBV12-3/TRBV12-4; j_gene: TRBJ1-2; abundance: .; d_gene: .; CDR3nt: TGTGCCAGCAGCCGAGCCGGGGGGGGAATCACGGCCTATGGCTACACCTTC; CDR3aa: CASSRAGGGITAYGYTF
v_gene: TRBV2; j_gene: TRBJ2-7; abundance: .; d_gene: .; CDR3nt: TGTGCCAGCAGCCCCGACCCCCGTAACGAGCAGTACTTC; CDR3aa: CASSPDPRNEQYF
v_gene: TRBV7-9; j_gene: TRBJ2-1; abundance: .; d_gene: .; CDR3nt: TGTACCAGCAGCCTCATGGGCCTTGGCCATGAGCAGTTCTTC; CDR3aa: CTSSLMGLGHEQFF
v_gene: TRBV7-2; j_gene: TRBJ2-5; abundance: .; d_gene: TRBD2; CDR3nt: TGTGCCAGCAGCACTCAAGCGGGGGGTGAAGAGACCCAGTACTTC; CDR3aa: CASSTQAGGEETQYF
v_gene: TRBV10-3; j_gene: TRBJ1-2; abundance: few; d_gene: TRBD1; CDR3nt: TGTGCCAGCGTGGATGGACAGGGGGATAGAAATGGCTACACCTTC; CDR3aa: CASVDGQGDRNGYTF
v_gene: TRBV20-1; j_gene: TRBJ2-5; abundance: .; d_gene: .; CDR3nt: TGCAGTGCGGCTTCCAGTTACCAAGAGACCCAGTACTTC; CDR3aa: CSAASSYQETQYF
v_gene: TRBV5-1; j_gene: TRBJ2-1; abundance: .; d_gene: .; CDR3nt: TGCGCCGGCAGCCGTAGCGAGCCTTACAATGAGCAGTTCTTC; CDR3aa: CAGSRSEPYNEQFF
v_gene: TRBV14; j_gene: TRBJ2-7; abundance: once; d_gene: .; CDR3nt: TGTGCCAGCAGCCAATCAAGTCGAGAGGAGATATACGAGCAGTACTTC; CDR3aa: CASSQSSREEIYEQYF
v_gene: TRBV20-1; j_gene: TRBJ1-5; abundance: few; d_gene: TRBD1; CDR3nt: TGCAGTGCTAGAGATGCGGGGACAGCTAGCAATCAGCCCCAGCATTTT; CDR3aa: CSARDAGTASNQPQHF
v_gene: TRBV18; j_gene: TRBJ2-5; abundance: .; d_gene: .; CDR3nt: TGTGCCAGCTCACCACCCAGCATCCAGGGGGAGACCCAGTACTTC; CDR3aa: CASSPPSIQGETQYF
v_gene: TRBV5-6; j_gene: TRBJ2-5; abundance: many; d_gene: .; CDR3nt: TGTGCCAGCCAGGGTGAGACCCAGTACTTC; CDR3aa: CASQGETQYF
v_gene: TRBV18; j_gene: TRBJ2-4; abundance: .; d_gene: TRBD1; CDR3nt: TGTGCCAGCTCCACGCGGACAGGGACGGCCAAAAACATTCAGTACTTC; CDR3aa: CASSTRTGTAKNIQYF
v_gene: TRBV7-2; j_gene: TRBJ2-5; abundance: .; d_gene: .; CDR3nt: TGTGCCAGCAGCTTAGTATGGGGGACCCAGTACTTC; CDR3aa: CASSLVWGTQYF
v_gene: TRBV11-2; j_gene: TRBJ2-2; abundance: .; d_gene: .; CDR3nt: TGTGCCAGCAGCACTACAAGGGGGAACACCGGGGAGCTGTTTTTT; CDR3aa: CASSTTRGNTGELFF